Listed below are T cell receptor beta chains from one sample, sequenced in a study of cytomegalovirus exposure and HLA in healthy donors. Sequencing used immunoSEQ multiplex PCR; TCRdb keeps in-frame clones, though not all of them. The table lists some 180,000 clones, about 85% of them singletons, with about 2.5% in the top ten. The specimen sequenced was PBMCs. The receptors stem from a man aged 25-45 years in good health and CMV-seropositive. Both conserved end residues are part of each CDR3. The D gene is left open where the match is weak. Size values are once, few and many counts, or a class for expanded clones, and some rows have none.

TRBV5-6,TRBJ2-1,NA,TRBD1,TGTGCCAGCAGCACACCGGGACAGGACTACAATGAGCAGTTCTTC,CASSTPGQDYNEQFF
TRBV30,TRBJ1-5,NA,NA,TGTGCCTGGAGTGAGGGGTTACCTCAGCCCCAGCATTTT,CAWSEGLPQPQHF
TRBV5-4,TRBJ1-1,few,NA,TGTGCCAGCAACACAGGGATGGGCGGGAACACTGAAGCTTTCTTT,CASNTGMGGNTEAFF
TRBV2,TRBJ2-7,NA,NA,TGTGCCAGCAGTGTGGGGGCGGGAGTTTACGAGCAGTACTTC,CASSVGAGVYEQYF
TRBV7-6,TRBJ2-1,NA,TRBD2,TGTGCCAGCAGCTTAGGACTAGCCGAAGGTCATGAGCAGTTCTTC,CASSLGLAEGHEQFF
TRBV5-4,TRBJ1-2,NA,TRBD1,TGTGCCAGCAGCTTAAGTATGGGACAGGCCTTAGGGGATGGCTACACCTTC,CASSLSMGQALGDGYTF
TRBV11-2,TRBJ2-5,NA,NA,TGTGCCAGCAGCCCCAGCGGGTCGTGGGAGACCCAGTACTTC,CASSPSGSWETQYF
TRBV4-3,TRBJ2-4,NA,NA,TGCGCCAGCAGCCAAGAAAGGCGACTAGAAGGGTTCTTAAACATTCAGTACTTC,CASSQERRLEGFLNIQYF
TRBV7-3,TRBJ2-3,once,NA,TGTGCCAGCAGCTTACTAGGAAGCACAGATACGCAGTATTTT,CASSLLGSTDTQYF
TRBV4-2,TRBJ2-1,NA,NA,TGTGCCAGCAGCCAAGCACTGGGCAAGAATGAGCAGTTCTTC,CASSQALGKNEQFF
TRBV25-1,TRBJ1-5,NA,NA,TGTGCCAGCAGTGACAGGGAATTCAATCAGCCCCAGCATTTT,CASSDREFNQPQHF
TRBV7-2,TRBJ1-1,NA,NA,TGTGCCAGCAGCTCGGGAGGGAACACTGAAGCTTTCTTT,CASSSGGNTEAFF
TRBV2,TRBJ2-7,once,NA,TGTGCCAGCAGTGGCCTGGCCTCCTACGAGCAGTACTTC,CASSGLASYEQYF
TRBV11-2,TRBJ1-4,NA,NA,TGTGCCAGCAGCCTGACAGAAAAACTGTTTTTT,CASSLTEKLFF
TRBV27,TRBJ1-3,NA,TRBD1,TGTGCCAGCAGGGAGACAGGGGGTGGAAACACCATATATTTT,CASRETGGGNTIYF
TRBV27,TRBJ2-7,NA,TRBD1,TGTGCCAGCACGAATAGACAGGGGGGTTCCTACGAGCAGTACTTC,CASTNRQGGSYEQYF
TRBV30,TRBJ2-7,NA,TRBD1,TGTGCCTGGAGTAGGGACAGGGACTACGAGCAGTACTTC,CAWSRDRDYEQYF
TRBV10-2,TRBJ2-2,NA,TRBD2,TGCGCCAGCAGTGGTGGTAGCGGGAGCCCGGCGCTTACCGGGGAGCTGTTTTTT,CASSGGSGSPALTGELFF
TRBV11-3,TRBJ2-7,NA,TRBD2,TGTGCCAGCAGCTTAGATGGAACTAGCGGAAACTACGAGCAGTACTTC,CASSLDGTSGNYEQYF
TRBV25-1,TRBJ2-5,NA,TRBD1,TGTGCCAGCAGTGATCATCCGGGACAGGGGGCAGAGACCCAGTACTTC,CASSDHPGQGAETQYF
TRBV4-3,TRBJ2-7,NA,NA,TGCGCCAGCAGTTTCTCATTTATCCGGGAGAAAAGGGGCGAGCAGTACTTC,CASSFSFIREKRGEQYF
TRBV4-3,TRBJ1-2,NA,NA,TGCGCCAGCAGCCAAGACCAGGGGCGATTGACCTTCTATGGCTACACCTTC,CASSQDQGRLTFYGYTF
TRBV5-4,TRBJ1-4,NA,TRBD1,TGTGCCAGCAGCTTGGGCCGGGACAGGGGTGCAACTAATGAAAAACTGTTTTTT,CASSLGRDRGATNEKLFF
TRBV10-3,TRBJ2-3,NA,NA,TGTGCCACAGGTTTAGTCGATACGCAGTATTTT,CATGLVDTQYF
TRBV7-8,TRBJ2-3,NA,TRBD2,TGTGCCAGCACCCCCCCACGTAAGGGAGGGGGCACAGATACGCAGTATTTT,CASTPPRKGGGTDTQYF
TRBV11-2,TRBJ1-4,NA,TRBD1,TGTGCCAGCAGCCTACGACAGGGGGATAATGAAAAACTGTTTTTT,CASSLRQGDNEKLFF
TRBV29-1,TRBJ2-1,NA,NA,TGCAGCGTTGTACCCAGGGTGGGCAATGAGCAGTTCTTC,CSVVPRVGNEQFF
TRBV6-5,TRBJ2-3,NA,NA,TGTGCCAGCAGTTCCCTCGGAGGGAGGTCGACAGATACGCAGTATTTT,CASSSLGGRSTDTQYF
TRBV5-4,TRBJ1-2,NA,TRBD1,TGTGCCAGCAGCTTGAGTGGGACAGGGGGCGTCTCTGGCTACACCTTC,CASSLSGTGGVSGYTF
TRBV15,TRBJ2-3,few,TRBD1,TGTGCCACCAGCAGAGCGTGGCAGGGGGAAGATACGCAGTATTTT,CATSRAWQGEDTQYF